These 17 T cell receptor beta chains share one sample of origin, sequenced in a study of OX40 agonist ivuxolimab in advanced cancers. Sequencing used immunoSEQ multiplex PCR; TCRdb keeps in-frame clones, though not all of them. The data show around 44,000 clones, approximately 83% seen once. The sequencing used CD4+ or CD8+ T cells sorted from blood, collected in a trial of the OX40 agonist ivuxolimab. Receptors were obtained from an adult with an advanced solid tumor such as melanoma, head and neck, liver or kidney cancer.

This clone was seen only once. This sequence joins TRBV19 and TRBJ1-2; 7 bases fit TRBD1. Germline CDR1 is LNHDA and CDR2 is SQIVND (reference sequence). V dropped 5 bases and J dropped 6; count of bases not matched to a gene: 15. The length of the CDR3 is 16 residues. DNA of the CDR3: TGTGCCAGTAGTCACACTGGACGACAGGGTGTTAATGGCTACACCTTC. Encoded protein: CASSHTGRQGVNGYTF.

This chain uses TRBV5-1 with TRBJ1-2, with a weak D call TRBD1 (6 bases). Germline CDR1 reads SGHRS; CDR2 reads YFSETQ. V gave up 4 bases and J gave up 7 bases, with 14 bases separating them. The CDR3 loop spans 13 amino acids. CDR3 residues: CASSATGSGGYTF. The CDR3 DNA reads as TGCGCCAGCAGCGCCACAGGGTCGGGTGGCTACACCTTC.

The chain carries TRBV11-2 and TRBJ1-3; 8 bases fit TRBD1. The CDR3 is 18 residues long. The ends lost 6 bases at V and 0 bases at J; junction bases unmatched: 13. CDR1 and CDR2 from the germline V gene are SGHAT and FQNNGV. The CDR3 DNA reads TGTGCCAGCAGGCAGCCGGGACAGGCGATGAGCTCTGGAAACACCATATATTTT. Its translation is CASRQPGQAMSSGNTIYF.

The rearrangement links TRBV5-1 to TRBJ2-5; TRBD2 aligns across 7 bases. V lost 4 bases and J lost 1; bases outside the gene matches: 4. Germline loops: CDR1 SGHRS, CDR2 YFSETQ. There are 14 residues in the CDR3. This CDR3 reads CASSIRTSQETQYF. The CDR3 DNA follows: TGCGCCAGCAGCATCCGGACTAGCCAAGAGACCCAGTACTTC.

The CDR3 sequence is CATRVEAGTTGELFF. In DNA, the CDR3 is TGTGCCACGAGGGTAGAGGCCGGGACGACCGGGGAGCTGTTTTTT. The V call is TRBV6-4, the J call TRBJ2-2; possibly TRBD1 or TRBD2 for D (5 bases each). The CDR3 is 15 residues long. V lost 10 bases, J lost 5 bases, and 20 bases lay in between. Looked up from germline, CDR1 is MRHNA and CDR2 is SNTAGT.

V usage is TRBV7-2 and J usage is TRBJ2-7; D assignment may be TRBD1 or TRBD2 (6 bases each). CDR1 and CDR2 from the germline V gene are SGHTA and FQGNSA. This CDR3 contains 12 residues. V was pared by 5 bases and J by 6 bases, with 11 bases between. CDR3 DNA: TGTGCCAGCAGCGGCAGGGGAGGCGAGCAGTACTTC. Amino acids: CASSGRGGEQYF.

This chain links TRBV7-9 with TRBJ1-4; no firm D call. Germline CDR1 reads SEHNR; CDR2 reads FQNEAQ (reference sequence). The CDR3 is made up of 12 amino acids. V was clipped by 5 bases and J by 7 bases, with 8 bases between them. The CDR3 region has the DNA TGTGCCAGCAGCCCGAGTAGTGAAAAACTGTTTTTT. Its protein is CASSPSSEKLFF.

J is TRBJ1-1 and V is TRBV9; D gene ambiguous. V gave up 0 bases and J gave up 3 bases, with 12 bases separating them. The CDR3 runs to 15 residues. Germline assignment: CDR1 SGDLS and CDR2 YYNGEE. The CDR3: CASSVDFSAHTEAFF. As DNA, the CDR3 is TGTGCCAGCAGCGTAGATTTCAGCGCGCACACTGAAGCTTTCTTT.

V gene TRBV6-5 combines with J gene TRBJ2-7; D is possibly TRBD1 (5 bases). CDR1 and CDR2 from the germline V gene are MNHEY and SVGAGI. Trimming removed 6 bases from V and 3 bases from J, with 18 bases in between. This CDR3 is built from 15 residues. CDR3 amino acids: CASRITPGLNYEQYF. The CDR3 bases are TGTGCCAGCAGGATCACCCCAGGGTTAAACTACGAGCAGTACTTC.

The rearrangement uses TRBV7-6 and TRBJ2-1; 8 nucleotides line up with TRBD2. The ends lost 1 base at V and 5 bases at J; junction bases unmatched: 7. The germline CDR1 and CDR2 sequences are SGHVS and FNYEAQ. The CDR3 is 16 amino acids. The CDR3 DNA sequence: TGTGCCAGCAGCTTAGATCCAGCGGGAGTCCACAATGAGCAGTTCTTC. Its translation is CASSLDPAGVHNEQFF. Using reference TRBV7-6 and TRBJ2-1 for the parts outside the CDR3, the full variable domain is GAGVSQSPRYKVTKRGQDVALRCDPISGHVSLYWYRQALGQGPEFLTYFNYEAQQDKSGLPNDRFSAERPEGSISTLTIQRTEQRDSAMYRCASSLDPAGVHNEQFFGPGTRLTVL.

The chain couples TRBV2 to TRBJ2-1; 9 bases are a match to TRBD2. The V and J ends lost 6 bases and 2 bases, in that order; junction bases with no gene match: 8. The CDR3 totals 16 residues. The V gene's germline CDR1 is SNHLY and CDR2 FYNNEI. CDR3 coding DNA: TGTGCCAGCAGCCTGCGGGGGGGCCGGGCCTACAATGAGCAGTTCTTC. Translating it yields CASSLRGGRAYNEQFF.

The V and J genes are TRBV7-2 and TRBJ1-6; no firm D call. Germline-derived CDR1 and CDR2 are SGHTA and FQGNSA. The CDR3 contains 15 residues. Trimming took off 1 base at V and 10 bases at J, with 14 bases between the two ends. The CDR3 DNA reads as TGTGCCAGCAGCTTAGTTCTTGGGGAAAGGTCACCCCTCCACTTT. Residues: CASSLVLGERSPLHF. The full variable domain, with the rest looked up from reference TRBV7-2 and TRBJ1-6, is GAGVSQSPSNKVTEKGKDVELRCDPISGHTALYWYRQSLGQGLEFLIYFQGNSAPDKSGLPSDRFSAERTGGSVSTLTIQRTQQEDSAVYLCASSLVLGERSPLHFGNGTRLTVT.

The chain carries TRBV10-3 and TRBJ1-1; D is unresolved. The germline V gene encodes CDR1 ENHRY and CDR2 SYGVKD. The length of the CDR3 is 16 residues. V was pared by 5 bases and J by 1 base, with 17 bases between. Here the CDR3 reads CAISYGPDVGNTEAFF. The CDR3 coding sequence is TGTGCCATCAGTTACGGGCCAGACGTAGGGAACACTGAAGCTTTCTTT.

The chain has TRBV6-5 and TRBJ1-3, with D perhaps TRBD1 (6 bases). This CDR3 spans 15 amino acids. V lost 5 bases and J 7 bases, leaving 18 bases between the germline ends. Germline V lookup: CDR1 MNHEY, CDR2 SVGAGI. The CDR3 protein is CASSRSRTEGNTIYF. CDR3 DNA: TGTGCCAGCAGTCGGTCTCGGACAGAGGGGAACACCATATATTTT.

The chain employs TRBV7-9 and TRBJ2-5, with no clear D. The CDR3 loop spans 11 amino acids. Germline CDR1 reads SEHNR; CDR2 reads FQNEAQ (reference sequence). The V and J ends lost 8 bases and 5 bases respectively, with 9 bases between them. The CDR3 is CASLGGETQYF. In DNA form, the CDR3 reads TGTGCCAGCCTTGGCGGTGAGACCCAGTACTTC.

The chain couples TRBV4-2 to TRBJ2-3, with D perhaps TRBD2 (6 bases). There are 15 residues in the CDR3. From germline, CDR1 is LGHNA and CDR2 YNFKEQ. Between the trimmed V and J ends, which lost 0 bases and 10 bases, there was a span of 17 bases. CDR3 amino acids: CASSQDGLAKIAQYF. In DNA, the CDR3 is TGTGCCAGCAGCCAAGACGGGCTAGCGAAGATAGCGCAGTATTTT.

The chain recombines TRBV13 with TRBJ2-1; maybe TRBD1 (5 bases). Germline V gene sequence: CDR1 PRHDT, CDR2 FYEKMQ (reference sequence). The CDR3 is 14 residues long. Between the trimmed V and J ends, which lost 1 base and 8 bases, there was a span of 12 bases. The CDR3 region has the DNA TGTGCCAGCAGCTTAGAGGAGACAGTCGATGAGCAGTTCTTC. This gives the protein CASSLEETVDEQFF.